This TCR beta chain was profiled in a study of cytomegalovirus exposure and HLA in healthy donors. General study points: CMV serostatus was the sole immune exposure information available. Most TCR sequences were rare, but some public TCRs occurred in many donors.

The germline CDR1 and CDR2 sequences are GTSNPN and SVGIG (reference sequence). Trimming took off 4 bases at V and 2 bases at J, with 10 bases between the two ends. The CDR3 sequence is 13 residues long. 13 Jbeta primers and 60 Vbeta primers were used for the PCR. Produced via immunoSEQ multiplex PCR; TCRdb's table is partial and in-frame only. The sample lists about 220,000 clones, approximately 70% occurring once. This clone was counted a few times. The antigen remains undetermined. V and J are TRBV30 and TRBJ2-3; D remains unclear. The sequenced sample consisted of PBMCs. This clonotype originated in a woman aged 25 to 39 in good health and CMV-seronegative. CDR3 in DNA: TGTGCCTGGATCCAGGTTAACACAGATACGCAGTATTTT. Translation: CAWIQVNTDTQYF.